This T cell receptor beta chain originates from a study of shared clonotypes between healthy human individuals. Overall study: There were three CD4 naive, three CD4 memory, two CD8 naive and one CD8 memory plates per donor. Regarding the study as a whole: Blood alone was sampled, and tissue repertoires likely differ.

Positive CCR7 selection of CD45RO-negative cells yielded the naive CD8 cells, and terminally differentiated effector memory CD45RA+ cells were excluded. Comment on this clone: The antigen remains undetermined.

This CDR3 contains 13 residues. The junction had 2 bases not matched to a gene; V was cut back by 4 bases and J by 5 bases. Germline V gives CDR1 SEHNR, CDR2 FQNEAQ (reference sequence). Original data processing: ImmunoSEQ only sent back junction sequences with no quality scores, so filtering was done differently. Profiling relied on immunoSEQ multiplex PCR, and the TCRdb table lists in-frame clones only, not all of them. V and J calls and clone size follow that table, whereas D and trimming were derived from the DNA. Counted here are roughly 570,000 clones, 95% to 98% occurring once; the ten biggest clones make up approximately 0.33%.

This receptor was taken from a man between 25 and 39 years old in good health. This chain links TRBV7-9 with TRBJ1-5, with 7 bases lining up with TRBD1. The sequencing input was naive CD8+ T cells sorted from blood. The CDR3 sequence is CASSSDRDQPQHF. The CDR3 nucleotides read TGTGCCAGCAGCTCCGACAGGGATCAGCCCCAGCATTTT.